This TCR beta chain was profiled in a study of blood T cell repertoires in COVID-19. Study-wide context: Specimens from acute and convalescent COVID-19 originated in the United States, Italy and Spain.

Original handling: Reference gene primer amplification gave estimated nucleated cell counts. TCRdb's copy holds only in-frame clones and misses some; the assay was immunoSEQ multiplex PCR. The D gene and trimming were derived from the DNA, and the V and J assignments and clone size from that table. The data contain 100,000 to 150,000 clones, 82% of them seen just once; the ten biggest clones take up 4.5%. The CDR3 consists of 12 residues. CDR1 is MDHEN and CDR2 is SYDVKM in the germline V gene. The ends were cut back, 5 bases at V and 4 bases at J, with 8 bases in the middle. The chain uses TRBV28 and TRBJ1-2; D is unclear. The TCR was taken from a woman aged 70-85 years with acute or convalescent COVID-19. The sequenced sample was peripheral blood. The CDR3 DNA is TGTGCCAGCAGTCTCCGTTCCTATGGCTACACCTTC. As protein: CASSLRSYGYTF.